This TCR beta chain came from a study of regulatory T cells in long-lasting Graves disease. The V gene lost 5 bases and the J gene lost 5 bases, with 13 bases spanning the gap. This CDR3 spans 13 amino acids. The V gene's germline CDR1 is DFQATT and CDR2 SNEGSKA (reference sequence). Time point in this sample: newly diagnosed GD, antithyroid drugs for less than 3 months. Extracted PBMC RNA gave rise to the TCR library. According to the study, TCR beta libraries were built with iRepertoire HTBI primers and CDR3-region Arm-PCR. How the authors handled the data: Identified across the samples were 62 TRBV segments and over 11 TRBJ segments. MiXCR was run by TCRdb on the multiplex PCR reads, yielding one entry per CDR3 protein. Here the V and J calls rest on TCRdb's processing, not on the authors' analysis. The sample has 390,000 or so distinct CDR3 sequences, roughly 12% seen once. This clonotype was found a few times.

This sample was also put to use in a study of T cells in Graves' hyperthyroidism and ophthalmopathy. Turning to that study: Among thyroid clonotypes expanded above 0.001, most also appeared in blood.

This rearrangement joins TRBV20-1 to TRBJ1-5, with D possibly matching TRBD1 (5 bases). The receptor was derived from a woman aged 18-35 years with Graves disease. Sequences were derived from peripheral blood mononuclear cells (PBMCs), sampled at new diagnosis, from a patient treated with antithyroid drugs. CDR3 DNA sequence: TGCAGTGCTGGGGGACGGGCAGATCAGCCCCAGCATTTT. This translates into CSAGGRADQPQHF.